This note documents a single T cell receptor beta chain sequence. The record originates from a study of shared clonotypes between healthy human individuals. Overall study context: Samples came from two female and a few male donors aged 18 to 49.

Sequencing was performed with immunoSEQ multiplex PCR; in TCRdb, only in-frame clones are kept and a portion is missing. The profile shows some 500,000 clones, 77% of them singletons. This CDR3 has 13 amino acids. The ends were cut back, 5 bases at V and 2 bases at J, with 9 bases in the middle. CDR1 SGHTA and CDR2 FQGTGA come from the germline V gene. This chain joins TRBV7-3 and TRBJ1-2, with a possible D match to TRBD1 (6 bases). The TCR originated in a middle-aged woman in good health. Some clones in this sample may be carry-over from other donors' samples. Specimen: PBMCs. This CDR3 is CASSADRNYGYTF. Here the CDR3 DNA reads TGTGCCAGCAGCGCCGACAGGAACTATGGCTACACCTTC.